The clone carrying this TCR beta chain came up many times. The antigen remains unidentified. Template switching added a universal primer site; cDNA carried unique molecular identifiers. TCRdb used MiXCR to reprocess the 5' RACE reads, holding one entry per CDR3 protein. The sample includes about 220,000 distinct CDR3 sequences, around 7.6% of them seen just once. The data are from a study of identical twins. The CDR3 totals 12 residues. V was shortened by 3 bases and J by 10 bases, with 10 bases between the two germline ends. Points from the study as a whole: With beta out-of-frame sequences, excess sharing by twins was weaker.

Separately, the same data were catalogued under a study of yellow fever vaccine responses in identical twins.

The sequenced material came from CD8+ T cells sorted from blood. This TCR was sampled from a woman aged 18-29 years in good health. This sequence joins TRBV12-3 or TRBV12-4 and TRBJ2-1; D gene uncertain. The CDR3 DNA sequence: TGTGCCAGCAGTTTTGGGTCAATGGAGCAGTTCTTC. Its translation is CASSFGSMEQFF.